One sample yielded the 4 T cell receptor beta chains listed below, sequenced in a study of blood T cell repertoires in COVID-19. Some clones are missing from TCRdb's copy, which holds only in-frame ones; the method was immunoSEQ multiplex PCR. The sample carries around 200,000 clones, about 84% recorded once. Sequencing used peripheral blood. Receptor source: a human donor in a cohort sampled during active COVID-19.

This rearrangement joins TRBV6-5 to TRBJ1-2; D is possibly TRBD1 (6 bases). The CDR3 covers 14 residues. Germline lookup yields CDR1 MNHEY and CDR2 SVGAGI. V lost 8 bases, J lost 1 base, and 14 bases lay in between. CDR3: CASVRGRGNYGYTF. As DNA, the CDR3 is TGTGCCAGCGTCAGGGGTAGGGGTAACTATGGCTACACCTTC.

The chain carries TRBV5-5 and TRBJ2-1, with TRBD1 as a possible D gene (6 bases). The V end was cut by 2 bases, the J end by 2 bases, with 11 bases between. Germline-derived CDR1 and CDR2 are SGHKS and YYEKEE (reference sequence). The CDR3 has 15 residues. The CDR3 loop is CASSFRDTAYNEQFF. DNA of the CDR3: TGTGCCAGCAGCTTCCGGGACACGGCCTACAATGAGCAGTTCTTC.

The rearrangement uses TRBV2 and TRBJ2-2; 8 bases align to TRBD1. V was clipped by 10 bases and J by 6 bases; unmatched bases: 7. This CDR3 contains 13 residues. Germline assignment: CDR1 SNHLY and CDR2 FYNNEI. This chain's CDR3 is CATVGTGPGELFF. Written as DNA, the CDR3 is TGTGCCACCGTAGGGACAGGTCCCGGGGAGCTGTTTTTT. Using reference TRBV2 and TRBJ2-2 for the parts outside the CDR3, the full variable domain is EPEVTQTPSHQVTQMGQEVILRCVPISNHLYFYWYRQILGQKVEFLVSFYNNEISEKSEIFDDQFSVERPDGSNFTLKIRSTKLEDSAMYFCATVGTGPGELFFGEGSRLTVL.

The rearrangement joins TRBV5-1 to TRBJ2-7; tentative D call: TRBD1 (5 bases). There are 14 residues in the CDR3. Germline values: CDR1 SGHRS, CDR2 YFSETQ. Deletions cut 7 bases from V and 1 base from J, with 15 bases between. CDR3 sequence reads: CASRPRAGSYEQYF. The CDR3 nucleotides read TGCGCCAGCCGGCCAAGGGCAGGGTCCTACGAGCAGTACTTC.